The clone carrying this TCR beta chain was detected a few times. TCRdb passed the 5' RACE reads through MiXCR, listing each CDR3 protein once. The sample shows about 400,000 distinct CDR3 sequences, approximately 22% of them seen only once. The data were taken from a study of CD8 T cells in ankylosing spondylitis. The CDR3 runs 19 residues. Germline values: CDR1 WNHNN, CDR2 SYGVQD (reference sequence). Trimming cost V 0 bases and J 6 bases; bases outside gene matches: 20. Sequencing was done on a sample of blood, either unsorted or a sorted T cell fraction (not recorded which). The J gene is TRBJ2-7, the V gene TRBV10-1; the match to TRBD1 covers 7 bases. This clonotype was sampled from a male donor with ankylosing spondylitis or in good health (not recorded which). The CDR3 DNA reads TGCGCCAGCAGTGAGTCGATCTGGGACAGATTCTCTCTTCTCTGCGAGCAGTACTTC. The encoded protein is CASSESIWDRFSLLCEQYF.